The 24 T cell receptor beta chains reported below all come from one sample, sequenced in a study of naive and memory T cell subsets. Points from the study as a whole: A few larger clonotypes appeared in naive repertoires, especially CD8, possibly memory cells re-expressing CD45RA.

The beta constant-region primer was an equimolar mix of two oligonucleotides covering TRBC1 and TRBC2. Four rounds of PCR amplified the ligated cDNA using nested alpha and beta constant-region primers plus SP2. One entry per CDR3 protein, called by TCRdb with MiXCR from the UMI-ligation and nested PCR reads. The profile shows roughly 99,000 distinct CDR3 sequences, approximately 10% of them singletons. Their antigens are not known. The sample comprised naive CD4+ T cells from blood. The source is a human donor in good health.

This clonotype was seen many times. The V call is TRBV5-5, the J call TRBJ2-5; the D gene is possibly TRBD1 (5 bases). The CDR3 runs to 14 residues. V was cut by 2 bases and J by 2 bases, with 10 bases left in between. Germline CDR1 reads SGHKS; CDR2 reads YYEKEE (reference sequence). The CDR3 nucleotides read TGTGCCAGCAGCTTTTGGACAATACAAGAGACCCAGTACTTC. The encoded protein is CASSFWTIQETQYF.

This clonotype appeared a few times. The J gene is TRBJ2-3, the V gene TRBV5-1, with 8 bases matching TRBD1. CDR3 length: 14 amino acids. Germline-derived CDR1 and CDR2 are SGHRS and YFSETQ. After removal of 2 bases from V and 9 bases from J, the junction contained 8 bases not matched to a gene. This chain's CDR3 is CASSLGQGIQTQYF. CDR3 nucleotide sequence: TGCGCCAGCAGCTTAGGACAGGGTATCCAAACGCAGTATTTT.

Only a few counts were recorded for this clonotype. The chain is built from TRBV20-1 and TRBJ2-3; D is unresolved. The V end was cut by 3 bases, the J end by 2 bases, with 9 bases between. The CDR3 contains 13 residues. Germline lookup yields CDR1 DFQATT and CDR2 SNEGSKA (reference sequence). The CDR3 nucleotides are TGCAGTGCTAGGTTGGCTAACACAGATACGCAGTATTTT. Amino acids: CSARLANTDTQYF.

The rearrangement uses TRBV6-2 or TRBV6-3 and TRBJ1-5; maybe TRBD1 (5 bases). Trimming pared 8 bases from V and 0 bases from J, leaving 17 bases between. CDR3 length: 16 amino acids. Germline CDR1 MNHEY, CDR2 SVGEGT. The DNA of the CDR3 is TGTGCCAGCGGGGGACCGACAGACTATAGCAATCAGCCCCAGCATTTT. Its translation: CASGGPTDYSNQPQHF.

This rearrangement joins TRBV12-3 or TRBV12-4 to TRBJ1-5; maybe TRBD1 (5 bases). The CDR3 contains 13 residues. The V gene lost 6 bases and the J gene lost 6 bases, with 12 bases spanning the gap. The CDR3 DNA follows: TGTGCCAGCAGGGGGGAGGGTAGTCAGCCCCAGCATTTT. It yields the protein CASRGEGSQPQHF.

This clonotype was observed a handful of times. The chain carries TRBV6-6 and TRBJ2-2, with a weak D call TRBD2 (6 bases). The germline CDR1 and CDR2 sequences are MNHNY and SVGAGI (reference sequence). This CDR3 contains 15 residues. Trimming stripped 2 bases from V and 7 bases from J, with 14 bases between. This chain's CDR3 is CASSYGRGSSGELFF. DNA of the CDR3: TGTGCCAGCAGTTACGGGCGGGGTTCTAGCGGGGAGCTGTTTTTT.

This clonotype has more than one count but fewer than ten. V gene TRBV5-1 combines with J gene TRBJ2-6; possible D gene TRBD2, 5 bases. This CDR3 has 15 residues. The germline gives CDR1 SGHRS, CDR2 YFSETQ. V was clipped by 4 bases and J by 3 bases, with 11 bases between them. The CDR3 loop is CASSRVGDGANVLTF. The CDR3, as DNA: TGCGCCAGCAGCCGGGTCGGGGATGGGGCCAACGTCCTGACTTTC.

This clonotype was seen only a few times. The V and J genes are TRBV5-1 and TRBJ2-2, with D unclear. This CDR3 is built from 14 residues. The germline V and J ends were trimmed by 7 bases and 4 bases, with 14 bases remaining between them. CDR1 and CDR2 (germline): SGHRS, YFSETQ. CDR3 coding DNA: TGCGCCAGCCGGAACTTCGCCGGCACCGGGGAGCTGTTTTTT. This codes for CASRNFAGTGELFF.

This clonotype turned up a few times. The gene calls are TRBV20-1 and TRBJ2-2, with D possibly TRBD1 on 5 matching bases. V lost 2 bases, J lost 4 bases, and 5 bases lay in between. Germline V gene lookup returns CDR1 DFQATT and CDR2 SNEGSKA (reference sequence). The CDR3 has 12 amino acids. The CDR3 DNA sequence: TGCAGTGCTAGAAGGGGCACCGGGGAGCTGTTTTTT. It translates to CSARRGTGELFF.

The rearrangement uses TRBV7-9 and TRBJ2-7, with D hard to call. Germline V gives CDR1 SEHNR, CDR2 FQNEAQ (reference sequence). The length of the CDR3 is 12 residues. V gave up 4 bases and J gave up 3 bases, with 7 bases separating them. In DNA form, the CDR3 reads TGTGCCAGCAGCTCTCAGTTCTACGAGCAGTACTTC. Translation: CASSSQFYEQYF.

This clonotype was counted a few times. V is TRBV6-1 and J is TRBJ2-7, with TRBD1 matching over 7 bases. Unmatched junction bases numbered 5, after V lost 1 base and J lost 5 bases. This CDR3 is 14 amino acids long. CDR1 is MNHNS and CDR2 is SASEGT in the germline V gene. The CDR3 DNA reads as TGTGCCAGCAGTGAAGGACAGGGTCGAGACGAGCAGTACTTC. This encodes CASSEGQGRDEQYF.

This clonotype was seen only a few times. This rearrangement joins TRBV28 to TRBJ1-5, with D perhaps TRBD1 (5 bases). This CDR3 comprises 15 residues. V was trimmed by 8 bases and J by 1 base, leaving 15 bases between them. Germline values: CDR1 MDHEN, CDR2 SYDVKM. The CDR3 DNA follows: TGTGCCAGCTTGGGAGGGGCTCGGAGCAATCAGCCCCAGCATTTT. The encoded protein is CASLGGARSNQPQHF.

In this sample, this clonotype turned up many times. The rearrangement joins TRBV29-1 to TRBJ2-4, with D possibly being TRBD1 or TRBD2 (5 bases each). The CDR3 sequence is 15 residues long. With 5 bases removed from V and 4 bases from J, the gap between germline ends came to 18 bases. Germline CDR1 is SQVTM and CDR2 is ANQGSEA. This CDR3 reads CSVSLGRGTKNIQYF. The CDR3 nucleotides are TGCAGCGTTAGTTTAGGGAGAGGGACGAAAAACATTCAGTACTTC. Drawing the rest from reference TRBV29-1 and TRBJ2-4, the complete variable domain is SAVISQKPSRDICQRGTSLTIQCQVDSQVTMMFWYRQQPGQSLTLIATANQGSEATYESGFVIDKFPISRPNLTFSTLTVSNMSPEDSSIYLCSVSLGRGTKNIQYFGAGTRLSVL.

This clonotype was picked up many times. The chain links TRBV24-1 to TRBJ2-1; 7 nucleotides line up with TRBD2. V lost 0 bases to trimming and J lost 0 bases; unmatched junction nucleotides: 4. Germline assignment: CDR1 KGHDR and CDR2 SFDVKD. The CDR3 sequence is 17 residues long. The CDR3 DNA sequence: TGTGCCACCAGTGATTTGGGGAGCGGGACCTCCTACAATGAGCAGTTCTTC. It yields the protein CATSDLGSGTSYNEQFF.

This clonotype was seen repeatedly, ten times or more. The chain couples TRBV6-1 to TRBJ1-2; 7 positions agree with TRBD1. The CDR3 length is 14 residues. V was clipped by 10 bases and J by 4 bases; unmatched bases: 12. CDR1 MNHNS and CDR2 SASEGT come from the germline V gene. The CDR3 DNA reads TGTGCCACCTTACGACAGGGCGAGTTCTATGGCTACACCTTC. Translation: CATLRQGEFYGYTF.

The chain is built from TRBV29-1 and TRBJ2-1; 11 bases agree with TRBD1. V lost 6 bases to trimming and J lost 4 bases; unmatched junction nucleotides: 5. The CDR3 consists of 14 residues. Looked up from germline, CDR1 is SQVTM and CDR2 is ANQGSEA. CDR3 region: CSVMGQGGYNEQFF. The DNA for the CDR3 is TGCAGCGTAATGGGACAGGGGGGATACAATGAGCAGTTCTTC.

This clonotype was recorded a few times. The chain uses TRBV5-1 and TRBJ2-2, with D perhaps matching TRBD1 (6 bases). This CDR3 is built from 16 residues. The V gene's germline CDR1 is SGHRS and CDR2 YFSETQ. Trimming pared 0 bases from V and 4 bases from J, leaving 13 bases between. The CDR3 sequence: CASSLEWTVPTGELFF. The CDR3 nucleotides are TGCGCCAGCAGCTTGGAGTGGACAGTGCCCACCGGGGAGCTGTTTTTT.

V is TRBV15 and J is TRBJ1-3; D call uncertain. Germline V gives CDR1 LNHNV, CDR2 YYDKDF (reference sequence). The CDR3 runs 16 residues. V shed 0 bases and J shed 2 bases, with 11 bases lying between them. The CDR3 bases are TGTGCCACCAGCAGAGAGAGCGTGAGTGCTGGAAACACCATATATTTT. Translation gives CATSRESVSAGNTIYF.

The gene calls are TRBV7-9 and TRBJ1-6, with TRBD1 as a possible D gene (5 bases). V dropped 4 bases and J dropped 7 bases, with 17 bases sitting between them. Germline V gives CDR1 SEHNR, CDR2 FQNEAQ (reference sequence). This CDR3 comprises 16 residues. This CDR3 is CASSWGSDGPNSPLHF. The DNA for the CDR3 is TGTGCCAGCAGCTGGGGGTCGGACGGCCCCAATTCACCCCTCCACTTT.

This clonotype occurred many times. V is TRBV5-4 and J is TRBJ2-3; D remains ambiguous. This CDR3 has 14 residues. Germline lookup yields CDR1 SGHNT and CDR2 YYREEE (reference sequence). The V and J ends lost 0 bases and 5 bases respectively, with 10 bases between them. The CDR3 loop is CASSLGFKGDTQYF. CDR3 DNA: TGTGCCAGCAGCTTGGGGTTTAAGGGAGATACGCAGTATTTT.

At least ten counts were recorded for this clonotype. The chain links TRBV20-1 to TRBJ2-7, with D unclear. Trimming cost V 0 bases and J 6 bases, with 6 bases left between them. Germline loops: CDR1 DFQATT, CDR2 SNEGSKA (reference sequence). The CDR3 length is 11 residues. CDR3 in amino acids: CSARDRAEQYF. CDR3 nucleotides: TGCAGTGCTAGAGATCGAGCCGAGCAGTACTTC.

The V call is TRBV7-3, the J call TRBJ2-3; 9 bases match TRBD2. Unmatched junction bases numbered 6, after V lost 4 bases and J lost 4 bases. This CDR3 has 15 residues. Germline lookup yields CDR1 SGHTA and CDR2 FQGTGA. CDR3 in DNA: TGTGCCAGCAGCTCTAGCGGGAATCGAGCAGATACGCAGTATTTT. Translation gives CASSSSGNRADTQYF.

This clonotype was detected only a few times. The gene calls are TRBV12-3 or TRBV12-4 and TRBJ1-5; 10 bases align to TRBD1. After removal of 11 bases from V and 7 bases from J, the junction contained 11 bases not matched to a gene. The CDR3 covers 14 residues. CDR3 DNA sequence: TGTGCCTCAGCCCGGGACAGGGGCGGACAGCCCCAGCATTTT. Its translation is CASARDRGGQPQHF.

This clonotype was counted ten times or more. V usage is TRBV4-3 and J usage is TRBJ2-7; the D gene is possibly TRBD1 (5 bases). Germline CDR1 LGHNA, CDR2 YSLEER. CDR3 length equals 14 residues. Deletions cut 0 bases from V and 4 bases from J, with 10 bases between. The DNA of the CDR3 is TGCGCCAGCAGCCAAGATAAGGGGATGTACGAGCAGTACTTC. Amino acids: CASSQDKGMYEQYF.